Detailed here is one T cell receptor (beta chain). This record belongs to a study of blood T cell repertoires in COVID-19. Profiling relied on immunoSEQ multiplex PCR, and the TCRdb table lists in-frame clones only, not all of them. The sample consists of about 230,000 clones, about 80% of them appearing once. Germline values: CDR1 MRHNA, CDR2 SNTAGT. The CDR3 spans 13 residues. V lost 5 bases and J 1 base, leaving 8 bases between the germline ends. The J gene is TRBJ1-1, the V gene TRBV6-4; TRBD1 might be the D (5 bases). The origin of this receptor is a man between 50 and 59 years old with active or convalescent COVID-19. Sequencing was performed on peripheral blood. The CDR3 DNA reads TGTGCCAGCAGTCAGGGAACGAACACTGAAGCTTTCTTT. Translation gives CASSQGTNTEAFF.